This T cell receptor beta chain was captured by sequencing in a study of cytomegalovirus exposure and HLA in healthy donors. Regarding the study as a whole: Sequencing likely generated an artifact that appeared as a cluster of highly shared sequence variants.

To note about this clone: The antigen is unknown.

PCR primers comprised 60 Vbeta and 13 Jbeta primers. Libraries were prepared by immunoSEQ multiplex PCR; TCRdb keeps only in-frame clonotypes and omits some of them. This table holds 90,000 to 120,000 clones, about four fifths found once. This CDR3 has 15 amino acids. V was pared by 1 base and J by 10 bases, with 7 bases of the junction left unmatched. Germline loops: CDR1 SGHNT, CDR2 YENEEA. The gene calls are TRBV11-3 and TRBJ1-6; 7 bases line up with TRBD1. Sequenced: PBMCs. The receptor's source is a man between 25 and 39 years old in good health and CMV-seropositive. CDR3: CASSLGGTAGSPLHF. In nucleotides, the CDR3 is TGTGCCAGCAGCTTAGGCGGGACAGCGGGCTCACCCCTCCACTTT.